One sample yielded the 17 T cell receptor beta chains listed below, sequenced in a study of spatial heterogeneity in lung cancer. Study-wide results and limits: How many expanded intratumoral alpha and beta TCRs were present tracked the tumor mutation count, which was a count of nonsynonymous mutations.

TCRdb independently ran MiXCR on the 5' RACE reads; one entry per CDR3 protein. The table shows 7,500 to 8,000 distinct CDR3 sequences, with 6.5% to 7.5% occurring only once. Their antigen targets remain unknown. Time point specified: sample taken at primary tumor resection. The specimen was lung tumor tissue, collected at surgery. The receptors were gathered from a female donor with early-stage non-small cell lung cancer.

This clonotype was seen only a few times. This chain links TRBV4-2 with TRBJ2-1; D not certain. The CDR3 is made up of 21 amino acids. V lost 1 base and J lost 2, with 27 bases in between. CDR1 is LGHNA, CDR2 YNFKEQ, per germline. CDR3 sequence reads: CASSQGPQGYTWDGTYNEQFF. For the CDR3, the DNA is TGTGCCAGCAGCCAAGGACCCCAAGGCTATACCTGGGATGGAACCTACAATGAGCAGTTCTTC.

This clonotype is medium-sized. The chain links TRBV14 to TRBJ2-7; 9 nucleotides align to TRBD2. Germline V CDR1 and CDR2: SGHDN, FVKESK. Trimming cost V 0 bases and J 6 bases; bases outside gene matches: 6. The CDR3 sequence is 15 residues long. The CDR3 sequence is CASSQDRLAGSEQYF. The CDR3 DNA sequence: TGTGCCAGCAGCCAAGATAGGCTAGCGGGAAGCGAGCAGTACTTC.

This chain joins TRBV6-2 or TRBV6-3 and TRBJ2-7, with no clear D. The CDR3 length is 12 residues. Germline V gives CDR1 MNHEY, CDR2 SVGEGT. Trimming took 8 bases from V and 2 from J, leaving 10 bases between them. CDR3 amino acids: CASGFGPYEQYF. The CDR3 DNA sequence: TGTGCCAGCGGGTTCGGACCCTACGAGCAGTACTTC.

This clonotype rates as large. The rearrangement links TRBV4-1 to TRBJ2-1, with 11 bases identical to TRBD2. The CDR3 has 16 amino acids. The V and J ends lost 4 bases and 8 bases, in that order; junction bases with no gene match: 10. Germline lookup yields CDR1 MGHRA and CDR2 YSYEKL. The CDR3 DNA sequence: TGCGCCAGCAGCCCGCCGGGTAGCGGGAGGGCGGATGAGCAGTTCTTC. Translating it yields CASSPPGSGRADEQFF.

The sample holds a few counts of this clonotype. This chain uses TRBV9 with TRBJ2-5; TRBD2 matches 9 bases. V dropped 0 bases and J dropped 2; count of bases not matched to a gene: 5. Per germline, CDR1 SGDLS and CDR2 YYNGEE. The CDR3 length is 16 residues. CDR3: CASSVGLAARQETQYF. CDR3 nucleotide sequence: TGTGCCAGCAGCGTAGGACTAGCGGCTAGACAAGAGACCCAGTACTTC.

This clonotype is labeled medium-sized. This chain links TRBV9 with TRBJ2-6; perhaps D is TRBD1 or TRBD2 (5 bases each). From germline, CDR1 is SGDLS and CDR2 YYNGEE. The CDR3 runs to 16 residues. V dropped 0 bases and J dropped 0 bases, with 7 bases sitting between them. The DNA for the CDR3 is TGTGCCAGCAGCGTAGAGGGGAGCTCTGGGGCCAACGTCCTGACTTTC. The encoded protein is CASSVEGSSGANVLTF. Full variable domain (missing parts from reference TRBV9 and TRBJ2-6): DSGVTQTPKHLITATGQRVTLRCSPRSGDLSVYWYQQSLDQGLQFLIQYYNGEERAKGNILERFSAQQFPDLHSELNLSSLELGDSALYFCASSVEGSSGANVLTFGAGSRLTVL.

This clonotype qualifies as medium-sized. The chain employs TRBV24-1 and TRBJ2-1; TRBD2 aligns across 11 bases. This CDR3 spans 13 amino acids. In germline, CDR1 is KGHDR, CDR2 SFDVKD. V shed 4 bases and J 11 bases; nucleotides not matched to a gene: 3. Here the CDR3 reads CATSELTSGKQFF. Written as DNA, the CDR3 is TGTGCCACCAGTGAACTGACTAGCGGGAAGCAGTTCTTC.

The sample holds many counts of this clonotype. This chain connects TRBV6-2 or TRBV6-3 to TRBJ2-3; no clear D gene. Germline CDR1 MNHEY, CDR2 SVGEGT. This CDR3 comprises 17 residues. Trimming pared 2 bases from V and 1 base from J, leaving 16 bases between. DNA of the CDR3: TGTGCCAGCAGTTACGACCAAGTCTGGGCTGGCACAGATACGCAGTATTTT. The encoded protein is CASSYDQVWAGTDTQYF.

Notes on this clonotype: The conserved final phenylalanine or tryptophan is absent from the CDR3, which likely points to a read error. Because the CDR3's place on the DNA is in doubt, the DNA is left out and the CDR3 is given as listed by TCRdb. The chain carries TRBV7-3 and TRBJ2-1; TRBD2, the table's D call, lacks a check against the DNA. The CDR3 has 9 residues if both end residues are counted. Looked up from germline, CDR1 is SGHTA and CDR2 is FQGTGA. Here the CDR3 reads CASSSGTLL.

This clonotype was seen at least ten times. The genes are TRBV18 and TRBJ1-1, with D maybe TRBD1 (5 bases). The CDR3 loop spans 13 amino acids. Trimming took 4 bases from V and 11 from J, leaving 17 bases between them. The germline gives CDR1 KGHSH, CDR2 LQKENI. CDR3 nucleotide sequence: TGTGCCAGCTCACGAGAAACCAGGGCGGAGGCTTTCTTT. This codes for CASSRETRAEAFF.

This clonotype was observed many times. The chain combines TRBV5-1 with TRBJ2-7, with 9 bases aligning to TRBD1. The CDR3 loop spans 15 amino acids. Germline V gene sequence: CDR1 SGHRS, CDR2 YFSETQ. Trimming took 4 bases from V and 3 from J; bases not matched to a gene: 8. The CDR3 here is CASSQGQGRFYEQYF. The CDR3, as DNA: TGCGCCAGCAGCCAAGGACAGGGGCGGTTCTACGAGCAGTACTTC.

This clonotype has just a few counts. CDR3 sequence (DNA): TGCAGTGCCGAGCGGGAGGGCAAAACCTACGAGCAGTACTTC. Amino acids: CSAEREGKTYEQYF. The chain recombines TRBV20-1 with TRBJ2-7; TRBD2 agrees at 10 bases. The CDR3 has 14 amino acids. Unmatched junction bases numbered 7, after V lost 6 bases and J lost 2 bases. CDR1 is DFQATT, CDR2 SNEGSKA, per germline (reference sequence).

Remarks on this clonotype: This clone may be a read error of a much larger clone one base away. The CDR3 protein is CASNFLAGGYNEQFF. The CDR3 DNA follows: TGTGCCAGCAACTTCTTAGCGGGAGGATACAATGAGCAGTTCTTC. V usage is TRBV7-3 and J usage is TRBJ2-1; 10 bases align to TRBD2. This CDR3 has 15 amino acids. The junction had 7 bases not matched to a gene; V was cut back by 7 bases and J by 4 bases. Per germline, CDR1 SGHTA and CDR2 FQGTGA.

By its share, this clonotype is medium-sized. The J gene is TRBJ2-7, the V gene TRBV2, with TRBD1 matching 9 bases. With 6 bases clipped from V and 3 bases from J, the junction kept 6 bases outside the gene matches. This CDR3 is 14 amino acids long. Germline assignment: CDR1 SNHLY and CDR2 FYNNEI. As DNA, the CDR3 is TGTGCCAGCAGATGGGACAGGGCGGTCTACGAGCAGTACTTC. Amino acid sequence: CASRWDRAVYEQYF.

This clonotype was recorded at least ten times. The V and J genes are TRBV7-2 and TRBJ2-3; D not resolved. Germline values: CDR1 SGHTA, CDR2 FQGNSA. The CDR3 runs to 17 residues. V was clipped by 4 bases and J by 4 bases, with 21 bases between them. The CDR3: CASSSRPGPRTADTQYF. The DNA of the CDR3 is TGTGCCAGCAGCTCCAGGCCGGGCCCTCGAACCGCAGATACGCAGTATTTT.

By sample fraction, this clonotype is medium-sized (0.01 to 0.1%). The V gene is TRBV2, the J gene TRBJ2-1; D tentatively fits TRBD1 or TRBD2 (6 bases each). CDR3 length: 16 amino acids. V was trimmed by 5 bases and J by 6 bases, leaving 20 bases between them. Germline values: CDR1 SNHLY, CDR2 FYNNEI. The DNA of the CDR3 is TGTGCCAGCAGTCCCCGGGACTTCGAGGGGGGCAATGAGCAGTTCTTC. This encodes CASSPRDFEGGNEQFF.

This clonotype came up many times. V is TRBV29-1 and J is TRBJ2-3; tentatively, D is TRBD1 or TRBD2 (5 bases each). The CDR3 runs 14 residues. The V gene's germline CDR1 is SQVTM and CDR2 ANQGSEA. V dropped 2 bases and J dropped 1 base, with 10 bases sitting between them. The CDR3 DNA reads TGCAGCGTTGAACAGGGAGTACGCACAGATACGCAGTATTTT. It encodes CSVEQGVRTDTQYF.